One and the same sample provided the 27 T cell receptor beta chains below, sequenced in a study of T cells in Graves' hyperthyroidism and ophthalmopathy (dated by TCRdb to between 2018 and 2020). The method behind the library was multiplex PCR. TCRdb lists the instrument as Illumina HiSeq 2000. The TCR beta CDR3 regions were amplified from the RNA transcripts. A first-round RT-PCR of the TCR CDR3 used the HTBI primer set with the Qiagen OneStep RT-PCR kit. Starting from the raw public reads, TCRdb applied fastp trimming at Q25, assembled clones with MiXCR and retained in-frame beta chains. Each entry is one CDR3 protein sequence, shown with its most common DNA and genes. In all, the sample holds under 300,000 distinct CDR3 sequences, and 25% of those were seen once. The top ten constitute approximately 30% of the sample. Sequences were obtained from blood. The receptors shown here come from a man aged 40-55 years with Graves' hyperthyroidism that later progressed to Graves' ophthalmopathy.

In this sample, this clonotype turned up many times. The chain is built from TRBV12-3 or TRBV12-4 and TRBJ1-1; D possibly corresponds to TRBD1 (6 bases). The CDR3 length is 11 residues. V lost 6 bases and J lost 5, with 7 bases in between. CDR3 DNA sequence: TGTGCCAGCAGAGGACAGACTGAAGCTTTCTTT. It is translated as CASRGQTEAFF.

There are many counts of this clonotype. The genes are TRBV28 and TRBJ2-7; D tentatively reads TRBD1 or TRBD2 (5 bases each). Looked up from germline, CDR1 is MDHEN and CDR2 is SYDVKM. V lost 3 bases to trimming and J lost 5 bases, with 14 bases between them. There are 14 residues in the CDR3. Written as DNA, the CDR3 is TGTGCCAGCAGTTTCGAGGGGTCGGGTCACGAGCAGTACTTC. It is translated as CASSFEGSGHEQYF.

About this clonotype: This may stem from a read error, because a much larger clone lies one nucleotide away. This chain uses TRBV11-1 with TRBJ1-1, with a possible D match to TRBD1 (6 bases). CDR1 and CDR2 from the germline V gene are SGHAT and FQDESV (reference sequence). The CDR3 runs 17 residues. The CDR3 sequence is CVSSLARYMGAHTEAFF. CDR3 nucleotide sequence: TGTGTCAGCAGCTTAGCGAGGTATATGGGGGCCCACACTGAAGCTTTCTTT.

This clonotype was recorded many times. The chain uses TRBV28 and TRBJ2-7; 12 bases agree with TRBD2. Germline CDR1 reads MDHEN; CDR2 reads SYDVKM. This CDR3 spans 15 amino acids. Trimming removed 4 bases from V and 4 bases from J; junction bases left unmatched: 5. The CDR3 DNA reads as TGTGCCAGCAGTTGGGGACTAGCGGGCTCGTACGAGCAGTACTTC. Protein product: CASSWGLAGSYEQYF.

This clonotype has at least ten counts. J is TRBJ1-1 and V is TRBV5-1; weak D call: TRBD1 (6 bases). CDR1 and CDR2 from the germline V gene are SGHRS and YFSETQ. Between the trimmed V and J ends, which lost 5 bases and 3 bases, there was a span of 14 bases. The CDR3 runs 14 residues. The CDR3 nucleotides read TGCGCCAGCAGTTCGGGTTGGGGGCACACTGAAGCTTTCTTT. Amino acid sequence: CASSSGWGHTEAFF.

This clonotype occurred many times. The chain recombines TRBV6-1 with TRBJ1-2, with a possible D match to TRBD1 (5 bases). Germline V gene sequence: CDR1 MNHNS, CDR2 SASEGT. The CDR3 covers 14 residues. With 1 base removed from V and 6 bases from J, the gap between germline ends came to 12 bases. CDR3 DNA sequence: TGTGCCAGCAGTGAAGGACCAGGGTCTCATGGCTACACCTTC. Protein sequence: CASSEGPGSHGYTF.

The V and J genes are TRBV11-2 and TRBJ2-5; D unclear. Trimming removed 0 bases at V and 7 bases at J, with 3 bases between. CDR1 is SGHAT and CDR2 is FQNNGV in the germline V gene. CDR3 length: 11 amino acids. The CDR3 DNA sequence: TGTGCCAGCAGCTTAGACTCGACCCAGTACTTC. The encoded protein is CASSLDSTQYF.

The rearrangement links TRBV12-3 or TRBV12-4 to TRBJ2-2, with 7 nucleotides matching TRBD2. The junction had 7 bases not matched to a gene; V was cut back by 6 bases and J by 6 bases. The CDR3 extends over 14 amino acids. The CDR3 DNA reads TGTGCCAGCAGGCAAGCGGGAAGGGCCGGGGAGCTGTTTTTT. This translates into CASRQAGRAGELFF.

This clonotype was found many times. CDR3 bases: TGCAGTGCTCATAGCGGGAGGGCCGCGAATGAGCAGTTCTTC. Its translation: CSAHSGRAANEQFF. The J gene is TRBJ2-1, the V gene TRBV20-1; 11 positions match TRBD2. With V trimmed by 5 bases and J by 7 bases, 7 bases remained unmatched. Per the germline V gene, CDR1 is DFQATT and CDR2 is SNEGSKA (reference sequence). The CDR3 totals 14 residues.

V gene TRBV6-2 or TRBV6-3 combines with J gene TRBJ2-7, with D tentatively TRBD2 (6 bases). This CDR3 has 15 amino acids. The V and J ends lost 4 bases and 3 bases respectively, with 16 bases between them. Germline loops: CDR1 MNHEY, CDR2 SVGEGT. Written as DNA, the CDR3 is TGTGCCAGCAGTTCCCAGGACGGGGGAGGCTACGAGCAGTACTTC. Its protein product is CASSSQDGGGYEQYF.

At least ten counts were recorded for this clonotype. The rearrangement uses TRBV2 and TRBJ2-3, with 10 nucleotides matching TRBD1. The CDR3 has 19 amino acids. The germline V gene has CDR1 SNHLY and CDR2 FYNNEI. The trim removed 5 bases at V and 1 base at J, leaving 15 bases unmatched. The CDR3 region is CASSKEPGQGWIRTDTQYF. DNA for the CDR3: TGTGCCAGCAGTAAGGAGCCGGGACAGGGGTGGATTCGCACAGATACGCAGTATTTT.

This clonotype was recorded at least ten times. Here the CDR3 DNA reads TGTGCCAGCAGTCTACAGGGTTCGCGATACGAGCAGTACTTC. Protein product: CASSLQGSRYEQYF. This chain uses TRBV6-5 with TRBJ2-7, with a tentative D call TRBD1 (6 bases). The CDR3 runs to 14 residues. CDR1 is MNHEY, CDR2 SVGAGI, per germline. Trimming shortened V by 5 bases and J by 4 bases, and 15 bases separated the two germline ends.

This clonotype was seen at least ten times. The genes are TRBV20-1 and TRBJ1-5; unclear D gene. Per the germline V gene, CDR1 is DFQATT and CDR2 is SNEGSKA (reference sequence). The germline V and J ends were trimmed by 0 bases and 7 bases, with 16 bases remaining between them. The CDR3 has 15 residues. CDR3 amino acids: CSARDLGRAGQPQHF. Here the CDR3 DNA reads TGCAGTGCTAGAGATCTAGGTCGGGCAGGACAGCCCCAGCATTTT.

In its sample, this clonotype was seen many times. The chain links TRBV15 to TRBJ2-6; D possibly corresponds to TRBD2 (5 bases). The CDR3 sequence is 18 residues long. V lost 5 bases to trimming and J lost 3 bases, with 20 bases between them. In germline, CDR1 is LNHNV, CDR2 YYDKDF (reference sequence). The CDR3 reads CATSARTPPPGGANVLTF. The CDR3 DNA sequence: TGTGCCACCAGCGCTAGGACTCCCCCCCCCGGTGGGGCCAACGTCCTGACTTTC.

The chain recombines TRBV12-3 or TRBV12-4 with TRBJ1-1; no firm D call. There are 13 residues in the CDR3. Trimming pared 5 bases from V and 2 bases from J, leaving 9 bases between. The CDR3 reads CASSNRINTEAFF. Here the CDR3 DNA reads TGTGCCAGCAGTAACAGAATAAACACTGAAGCTTTCTTT.

This chain connects TRBV6-2 or TRBV6-3 to TRBJ1-1; 8 nucleotides agree with TRBD1. Germline V gene lookup returns CDR1 MNHEY and CDR2 SVGEGT. The ends lost 5 bases at V and 4 bases at J; junction bases unmatched: 15. The CDR3 has 17 amino acids. The CDR3 DNA reads TGTGCCAGCAGTCTCCCGGCCCAGGGGGCTTTAGGCACTGAAGCTTTCTTT. Translation: CASSLPAQGALGTEAFF.

This clonotype came up many times. V is TRBV6-1 and J is TRBJ1-5, with D possibly being TRBD1 (5 bases). Trimming removed 4 bases at V and 0 bases at J, with 10 bases between. CDR3 length: 15 amino acids. Per the germline V gene, CDR1 is MNHNS and CDR2 is SASEGT. The CDR3 nucleotides read TGTGCCAGCAGTGGGAGACAGAATAGCAATCAGCCCCAGCATTTT. This gives the protein CASSGRQNSNQPQHF.

This clonotype was picked up many times. This chain joins TRBV20-1 and TRBJ2-5; D remains unclear. Germline CDR1 and CDR2: DFQATT and SNEGSKA (reference sequence). V was clipped by 0 bases and J by 5 bases, with 10 bases between them. The CDR3 sequence is 13 residues long. CDR3 sequence: CSARDPVGETQYF. The DNA of the CDR3 is TGCAGTGCTAGAGATCCGGTCGGGGAGACCCAGTACTTC.

Ten or more counts support this clonotype. This sequence joins TRBV6-1 and TRBJ2-5; unclear D gene. Trimming shortened V by 7 bases and J by 5 bases, and 5 bases separated the two germline ends. CDR3 length equals 10 residues. In germline, CDR1 is MNHNS, CDR2 SASEGT. In DNA form, the CDR3 reads TGTGCCAGCATCTTGGAGACCCAGTACTTC. This codes for CASILETQYF.

This clonotype has ten or more counts. V usage is TRBV24-1 and J usage is TRBJ2-7; D gene ambiguous. Trimming stripped 4 bases from V and 3 bases from J, with 6 bases between. Germline CDR1 and CDR2: KGHDR and SFDVKD. The CDR3 length is 12 residues. As DNA, the CDR3 is TGTGCCACCAGTGACTACGACTACGAGCAGTACTTC. Its protein product is CATSDYDYEQYF.

This clonotype was observed many times. The V call is TRBV27, the J call TRBJ1-1, with TRBD1 matching over 7 bases. CDR3 size: 16 residues. Germline CDR1 reads MNHEY; CDR2 reads SMNVEV (reference sequence). Germline trimming cut 6 bases from V and 2 bases from J; bases unmatched to any gene: 12. Written as DNA, the CDR3 is TGTGCCAGCAGATTTATTATCAGGGGGGCAAACACTGAAGCTTTCTTT. Amino acids: CASRFIIRGANTEAFF.

J is TRBJ2-7 and V is TRBV6-2 or TRBV6-3; D is unresolved. The CDR3 spans 16 residues. Deletions cut 3 bases from V and 1 base from J, with 16 bases between. Germline V gene sequence: CDR1 MNHEY, CDR2 SVGEGT. DNA for the CDR3: TGTGCCAGCAGTTATATACTCCTAAGGAATTCCTACGAGCAGTACTTC. It specifies CASSYILLRNSYEQYF.

The chain uses TRBV20-1 and TRBJ2-7, with a tentative D call TRBD2 (6 bases). This CDR3 spans 12 amino acids. The V end lost 1 base, the J end lost 2 bases, and 6 bases lay between the germline ends. CDR1 is DFQATT and CDR2 is SNEGSKA in the germline V gene (reference sequence). This CDR3 is CSARGGAYEQYF. CDR3 sequence (DNA): TGCAGTGCTAGAGGCGGGGCCTACGAGCAGTACTTC.

The chain employs TRBV12-3 or TRBV12-4 and TRBJ2-5; 8 nucleotides agree with TRBD1. V lost 1 base to trimming and J lost 0 bases; unmatched junction nucleotides: 4. The CDR3 loop spans 16 amino acids. In DNA form, the CDR3 reads TGTGCCAGCAGTTTAGGACAGGGGCTTTACCAAGAGACCCAGTACTTC. It encodes CASSLGQGLYQETQYF.

This clonotype was recorded many times. V and J are TRBV5-1 and TRBJ2-7, with unresolved D. This CDR3 comprises 12 residues. V was trimmed by 3 bases and J by 6 bases, leaving 10 bases between them. Germline loops: CDR1 SGHRS, CDR2 YFSETQ. The CDR3 region has the DNA TGCGCCAGCAGCTCGTCCGTCGGCGAGCAGTACTTC. Amino acids: CASSSSVGEQYF.

This clonotype was detected many times. This chain joins TRBV11-1 and TRBJ2-2, with 7 bases identical to TRBD2. V was pared by 6 bases and J by 2 bases, with 6 bases of the junction left unmatched. Germline lookup yields CDR1 SGHAT and CDR2 FQDESV (reference sequence). The CDR3 is 15 residues long. The CDR3 loop is CASSWSGVNTGELFF. The CDR3 DNA follows: TGTGCCAGCAGTTGGAGCGGGGTAAACACCGGGGAGCTGTTTTTT.

V gene TRBV6-2 or TRBV6-3 combines with J gene TRBJ2-7; 12 nucleotides line up with TRBD2. This CDR3 region has 15 residues. With V trimmed by 3 bases and J by 4 bases, 4 bases remained unmatched. Germline loops: CDR1 MNHEY, CDR2 SVGEGT. The DNA of the CDR3 is TGTGCCAGCAGTTATAGACTAGCGGGAGAATACGAGCAGTACTTC. Residues: CASSYRLAGEYEQYF.